This T cell receptor (beta chain) was identified during a study of cytomegalovirus exposure and HLA in healthy donors. The study's findings and limits: Earlier analysis yielded a pattern in which most TCR beta V segments were productive about 87% or about 30% of the time.

The V end lost 0 bases, the J end lost 3 bases, and 12 bases lay between the germline ends. Per germline, CDR1 SGHDT and CDR2 YYEEEE. This CDR3 has 15 amino acids. 60 Vbeta and 13 Jbeta primers were used in PCR. Some clones are missing from TCRdb's copy, which holds only in-frame ones; the method was immunoSEQ multiplex PCR. The data hold fewer than 130,000 clones, with around 70% observed a single time. In the case of this clone: The antigen remains undetermined.

The material sequenced was PBMCs. V is TRBV5-6 and J is TRBJ1-2; D is possibly TRBD1 (5 bases). The clonotype originates from a man aged 35 to 55 in good health and CMV-seropositive. The CDR3 here is CASSLEPGRYYGYTF. CDR3 DNA sequence: TGTGCCAGCAGCTTGGAACCAGGGAGGTACTATGGCTACACCTTC.